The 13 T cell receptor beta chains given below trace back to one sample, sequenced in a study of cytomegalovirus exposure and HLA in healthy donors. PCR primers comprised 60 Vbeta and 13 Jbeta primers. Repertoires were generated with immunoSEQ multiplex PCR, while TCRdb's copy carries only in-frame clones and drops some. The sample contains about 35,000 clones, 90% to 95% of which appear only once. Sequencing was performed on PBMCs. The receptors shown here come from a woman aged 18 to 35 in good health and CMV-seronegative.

In DNA form, the CDR3 reads TGTGCCAGCAGCACCCCGACAGGGCGGTACGAGCAGTACTTC. Protein sequence: CASSTPTGRYEQYF. The gene calls are TRBV7-2 and TRBJ2-7, with 7 bases lining up with TRBD1. J was trimmed by 4 bases and V by 5 bases; bases with no gene match: 8. Germline V gene sequence: CDR1 SGHTA, CDR2 FQGNSA. CDR3 length: 14 residues.

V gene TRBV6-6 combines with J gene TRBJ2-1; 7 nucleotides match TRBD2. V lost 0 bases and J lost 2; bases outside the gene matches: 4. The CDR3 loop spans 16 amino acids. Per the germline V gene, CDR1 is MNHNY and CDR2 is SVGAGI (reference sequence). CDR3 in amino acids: CASSYSDGGTYNEQFF. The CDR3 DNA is TGTGCCAGCAGTTACTCTGACGGGGGGACCTACAATGAGCAGTTCTTC.

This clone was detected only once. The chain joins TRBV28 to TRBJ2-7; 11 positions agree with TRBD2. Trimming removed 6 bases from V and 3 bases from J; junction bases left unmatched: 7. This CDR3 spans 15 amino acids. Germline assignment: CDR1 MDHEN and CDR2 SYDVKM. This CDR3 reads CASRHSLAGVYEQYF. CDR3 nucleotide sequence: TGTGCCAGCAGGCATTCACTAGCGGGAGTCTACGAGCAGTACTTC.

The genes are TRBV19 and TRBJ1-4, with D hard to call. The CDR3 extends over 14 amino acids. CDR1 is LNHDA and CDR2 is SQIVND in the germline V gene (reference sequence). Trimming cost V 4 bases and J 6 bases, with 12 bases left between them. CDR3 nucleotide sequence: TGTGCCAGTAGTAGGCCGTCCGCAGATGAAAAACTGTTTTTT. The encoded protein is CASSRPSADEKLFF. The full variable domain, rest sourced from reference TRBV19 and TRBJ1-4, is DGGITQSPKYLFRKEGQNVTLSCEQNLNHDAMYWYRQDPGQGLRLIYYSQIVNDFQKGDIAEGYSVSREKKESFPLTVTSAQKNPTAFYLCASSRPSADEKLFFGSGTQLSVL.

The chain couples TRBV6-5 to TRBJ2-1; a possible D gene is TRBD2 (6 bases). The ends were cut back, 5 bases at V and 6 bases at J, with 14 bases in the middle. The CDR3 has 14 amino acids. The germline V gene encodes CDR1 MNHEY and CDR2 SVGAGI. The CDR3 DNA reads TGTGCCAGCAGTGGCGGGAACGATGTCAATGAGCAGTTCTTC. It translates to CASSGGNDVNEQFF.

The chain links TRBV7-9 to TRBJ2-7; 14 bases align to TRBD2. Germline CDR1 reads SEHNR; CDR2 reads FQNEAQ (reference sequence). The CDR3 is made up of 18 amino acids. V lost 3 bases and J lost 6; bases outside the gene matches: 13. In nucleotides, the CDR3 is TGTGCCAGCAGCTTCCCCGGGACTAGCGGGAGTGGGGCGCGCGAGCAGTACTTC. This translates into CASSFPGTSGSGAREQYF.

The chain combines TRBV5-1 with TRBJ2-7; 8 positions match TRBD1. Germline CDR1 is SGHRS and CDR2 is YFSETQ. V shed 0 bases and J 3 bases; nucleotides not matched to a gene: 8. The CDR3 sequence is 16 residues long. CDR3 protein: CASSLEAGGTYYEQYF. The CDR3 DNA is TGCGCCAGCAGCTTGGAGGCAGGGGGCACCTACTACGAGCAGTACTTC.

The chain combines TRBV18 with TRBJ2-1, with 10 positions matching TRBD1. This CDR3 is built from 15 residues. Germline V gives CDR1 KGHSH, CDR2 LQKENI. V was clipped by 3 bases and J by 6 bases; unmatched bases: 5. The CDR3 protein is CASSPLRDRGNEQFF. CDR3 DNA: TGTGCCAGCTCACCCCTCCGGGACAGGGGCAATGAGCAGTTCTTC.

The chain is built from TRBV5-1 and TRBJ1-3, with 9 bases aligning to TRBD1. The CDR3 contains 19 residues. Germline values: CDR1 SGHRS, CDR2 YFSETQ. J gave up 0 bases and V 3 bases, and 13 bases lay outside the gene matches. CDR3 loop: CASSSPNLTGGLSGNTIYF. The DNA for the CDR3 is TGCGCCAGCAGCTCCCCTAACTTGACAGGGGGTCTCTCTGGAAACACCATATATTTT.

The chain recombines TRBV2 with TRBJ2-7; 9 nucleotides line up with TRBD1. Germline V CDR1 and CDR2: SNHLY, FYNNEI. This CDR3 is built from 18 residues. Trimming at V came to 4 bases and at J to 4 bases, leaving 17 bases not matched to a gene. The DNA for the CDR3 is TGTGCCAGCAGTGTGGACAGGGGACAAACTAGCCCAAATTACGAGCAGTACTTC. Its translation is CASSVDRGQTSPNYEQYF.

The CDR3 is CASSIGRRGGEPDTQYF. CDR3 bases: TGTGCCAGTAGTATAGGGAGAAGAGGGGGCGAACCAGATACGCAGTATTTT. The chain employs TRBV19 and TRBJ2-3; 7 nucleotides match TRBD1. CDR1 LNHDA and CDR2 SQIVND come from the germline V gene (reference sequence). V lost 1 base and J lost 4; bases outside the gene matches: 11. This CDR3 has 17 residues. Supplemented by reference TRBV19 and TRBJ2-3, the full variable domain reads DGGITQSPKYLFRKEGQNVTLSCEQNLNHDAMYWYRQDPGQGLRLIYYSQIVNDFQKGDIAEGYSVSREKKESFPLTVTSAQKNPTAFYLCASSIGRRGGEPDTQYFGPGTRLTVL.

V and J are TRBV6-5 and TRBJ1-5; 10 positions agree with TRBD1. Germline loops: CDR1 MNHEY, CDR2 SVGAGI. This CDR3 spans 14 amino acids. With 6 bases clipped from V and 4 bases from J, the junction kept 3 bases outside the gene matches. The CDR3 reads CASRGTGVNQPQHF. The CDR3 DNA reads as TGTGCCAGCAGGGGGACAGGGGTAAATCAGCCCCAGCATTTT.

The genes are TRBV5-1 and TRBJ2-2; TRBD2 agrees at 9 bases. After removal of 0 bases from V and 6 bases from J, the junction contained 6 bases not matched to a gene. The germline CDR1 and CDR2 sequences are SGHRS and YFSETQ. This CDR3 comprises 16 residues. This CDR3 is CASSLAGGRAPGELFF. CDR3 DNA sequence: TGCGCCAGCAGCTTGGCCGGCGGGAGGGCCCCCGGGGAGCTGTTTTTT.